The entry below gives a single T cell receptor beta chain sequence along with its context. Its antigen is currently not known. Base qualities are not recorded, but no much larger clone differs from it by a single base. The donors were healthy, HIV-negative adults who had no recently reported acute infections or vaccinations. Every donor was a Caucasian adult living in Nashville, Tennessee, USA. CD4+ T cells were enriched by magnetic negative selection; naive cells were then positively selected on CD45RA, and the negative fraction formed the memory subset. Blood was collected by leukapheresis, and PBMCs were isolated by Ficoll-Histopaque density gradient centrifugation and then cryopreserved in liquid nitrogen vapor phase. Analytical flow cytometry was used to check the purity and quantity of each magnetically sorted T cell population. Each sorted fraction had its genomic DNA isolated and then quantified by UV absorbance on a Nanodrop 2000c.

This sample was included in a study of shared clonotypes between healthy human individuals (dated by TCRdb to between 2020 and 2021). Regarding the research as a whole: The cohort included three men and two women between 18 and 49 years of age. For each donor, CD4 naive and CD4 memory were each given three plates, CD8 naive was given two plates, and CD8 memory was given one plate. The study deeply sequenced blood TCR repertoires of five healthy adults to estimate repertoire size and the extent of clonotype sharing between individuals. Libraries were prepared and TCR repertoires were sequenced by different laboratories using diverse techniques, in order to increase sequencing depth and limit assay-specific biases. Between about 0.85 and 10 billion PBMCs per donor were obtained by leukapheresis.

CDR1 is given as SGHDN and CDR2 as FVKESK, both from the germline V gene. The germline ends are 12 bases apart after V is trimmed by 2 bases and J by 5 bases. Including the terminal cysteine and phenylalanine, the CDR3 comprises 15 residues. Just the 45-base CDR3 DNA is kept, in frame starting at base 1. The research as a whole found: Naive subsets generally had larger estimated clonotype richness than memory subsets did. Based on pairwise subsampling, the degree of clonotype sharing among donors was expected to be affected by sequencing depth. Because the study included a small number of donors, the genetic and exposure-history diversity represented was limited. Higher generation probabilities were observed for clonotypes shared by all four sorted-subset donors than for non-shared clonotypes. Sampling was restricted to blood, and TCR repertoires in tissues likely differ from the TCR repertoires found in blood. About 5% of naive CD4, 3.5% of naive CD8, around 2.3% of memory CD4, and over 0.35% of memory CD8 clonotypes were shared across a few donors. Rarefaction of sorted-subset datasets indicated incomplete sequencing despite the large sequencing depth.

Using the deep immunoSEQ assay, TCR CDR3 regions were amplified from genomic DNA by multiplex PCR. For each cell subset, the extracted genomic DNA was distributed evenly across all wells of several immunoSEQ 96-well plates, and each plate served as one replicate. For sorted subsets, each replicate PCR was loaded with roughly 200 ng genomic DNA, equivalent to some 27,000 T cell genomes. Purified libraries were measured with a Qubit 3.0 fluorometer, size-checked on a Bioanalyzer 2100, and measured again with the KAPA Library Quantification kit. Every immunoSEQ 96-well plate was sequenced on a dedicated single-read 150-cycle Illumina NextSeq 550 flow cell. In the authors' own workflow: The immunoSEQ output contained only junctional sequences without quality scores, so filtering could not match that applied to full-length reads. Sequences were annotated with PyIR, a Python wrapper for IgBLAST v1.9, and V/J genes and CDR3 were assigned using IMGT germline references. Reads were filtered out if the reads had weak V/J assignments (E-value above 1e-6), no CDR3, stop codons, out-of-frame junctions, or ambiguous translated residues. V3J clonotypes were defined by identical inferred V gene, J gene, and CDR3 amino acid sequence. The percentage overlap between two repertoires was calculated by dividing the number of shared unique clonotypes by the size of the smaller repertoire. Repertoire richness was assessed with RTK rarefaction, the Chao1 estimator, and Recon v2.1 estimates of unobserved clonotypes. For all TCRbeta clonotypes obtained by the gDNA method from a few donors, generation probabilities were computed with OLGA. This immuneACCESS table, as held by TCRdb, lists in-frame sequences with V and J called but not all clones. Of the missing ones, under half trace to an unresolved V gene in checked studies; the others have no known cause. For V, J and clone size, that table is used; D and trimming come from the DNA. The sample table contains approximately 2.1 million clones; only one count was recorded for approximately 95% of them. In total, the top ten clones hold 0.39% of the sample.

The sequence came from a man between 18 and 29 years old in good health. Some clones in this sample may be carry-over from other donors' samples. The V and J genes are TRBV14 and TRBJ1-4; a confident D gene designation cannot be given. The sequenced material came from naive CD4+ T cells from PBMCs. The label giving this sample's cell subset or site can be read as: CD45RA+ positively selected. The sequenced DNA: TGTGCCAGCAGCCAATCGCAGCAACTAAATGAAAAACTGTTTTTT. This sequence encodes CASSQSQQLNEKLFF.